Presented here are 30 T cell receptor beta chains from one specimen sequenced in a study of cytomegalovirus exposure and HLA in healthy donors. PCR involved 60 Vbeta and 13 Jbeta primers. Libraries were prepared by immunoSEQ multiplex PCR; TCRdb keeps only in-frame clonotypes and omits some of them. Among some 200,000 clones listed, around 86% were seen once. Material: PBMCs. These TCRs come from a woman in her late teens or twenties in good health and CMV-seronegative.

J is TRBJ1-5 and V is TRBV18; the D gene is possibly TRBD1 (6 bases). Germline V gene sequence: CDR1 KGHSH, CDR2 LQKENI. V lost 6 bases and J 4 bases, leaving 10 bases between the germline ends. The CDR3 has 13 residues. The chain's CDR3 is CASSLQGNQPQHF. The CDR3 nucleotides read TGTGCCAGCTCCCTACAGGGAAATCAGCCCCAGCATTTT.

CDR3 sequence reads: CASSYGGGPLIGQFF. CDR3 in DNA: TGTGCCAGCAGTTATGGGGGAGGACCCCTCATCGGGCAGTTCTTC. The chain has TRBV6-5 and TRBJ2-1; D is perhaps TRBD2 (6 bases). Looked up from germline, CDR1 is MNHEY and CDR2 is SVGAGI. This CDR3 is 15 amino acids long. V was clipped by 3 bases and J by 12 bases, with 21 bases between them.

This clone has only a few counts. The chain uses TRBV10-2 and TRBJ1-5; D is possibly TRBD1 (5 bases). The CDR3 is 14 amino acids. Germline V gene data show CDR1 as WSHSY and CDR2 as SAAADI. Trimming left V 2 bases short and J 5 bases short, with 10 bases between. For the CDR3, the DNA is TGCGCCAGCAGTGAGATGGGGCCAGATCAGCCCCAGCATTTT. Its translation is CASSEMGPDQPQHF.

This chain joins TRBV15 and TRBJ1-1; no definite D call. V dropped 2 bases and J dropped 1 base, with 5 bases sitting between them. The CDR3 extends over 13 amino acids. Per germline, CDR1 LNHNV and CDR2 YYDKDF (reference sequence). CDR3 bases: TGTGCCACCAGCAGACCGGGGAACACTGAAGCTTTCTTT. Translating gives CATSRPGNTEAFF.

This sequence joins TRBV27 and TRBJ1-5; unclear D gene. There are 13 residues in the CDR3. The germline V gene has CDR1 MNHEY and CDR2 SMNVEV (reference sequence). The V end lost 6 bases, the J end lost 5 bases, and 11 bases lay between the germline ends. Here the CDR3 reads CASSPWGDQPQHF. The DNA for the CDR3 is TGTGCCAGCAGCCCTTGGGGAGATCAGCCCCAGCATTTT.

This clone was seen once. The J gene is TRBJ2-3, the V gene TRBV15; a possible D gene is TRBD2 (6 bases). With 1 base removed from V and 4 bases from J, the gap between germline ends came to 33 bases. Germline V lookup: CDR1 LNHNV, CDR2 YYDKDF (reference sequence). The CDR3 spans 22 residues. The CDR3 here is CATSRAFLRARDGRNPSDTQYF. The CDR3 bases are TGTGCCACCAGCAGAGCCTTCCTCCGCGCTAGGGATGGGAGGAATCCGTCAGATACGCAGTATTTT.

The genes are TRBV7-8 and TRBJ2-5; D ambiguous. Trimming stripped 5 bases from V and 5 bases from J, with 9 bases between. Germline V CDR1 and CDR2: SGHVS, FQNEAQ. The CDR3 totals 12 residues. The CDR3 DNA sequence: TGTGCCAGCAGCGACAATCCTGAGACCCAGTACTTC. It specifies CASSDNPETQYF.

The CDR3 loop reads CASSGAGATDTQYF. In DNA, the CDR3 is TGTGCCAGCAGTGGGGCAGGGGCTACAGATACGCAGTATTTT. The genes are TRBV6-1 and TRBJ2-3; possible D gene TRBD1, 6 bases. This CDR3 contains 14 residues. Deletions cut 4 bases from V and 3 bases from J, with 11 bases between. Germline CDR1 and CDR2: MNHNS and SASEGT.

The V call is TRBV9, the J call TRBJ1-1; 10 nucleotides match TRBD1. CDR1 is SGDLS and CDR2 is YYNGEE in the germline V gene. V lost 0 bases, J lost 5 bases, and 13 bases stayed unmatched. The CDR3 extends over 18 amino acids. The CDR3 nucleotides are TGTGCCAGCAGCGTAGCTACGGAATCCGGGACAGGGGTAACTGAAGCTTTCTTT. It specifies CASSVATESGTGVTEAFF.

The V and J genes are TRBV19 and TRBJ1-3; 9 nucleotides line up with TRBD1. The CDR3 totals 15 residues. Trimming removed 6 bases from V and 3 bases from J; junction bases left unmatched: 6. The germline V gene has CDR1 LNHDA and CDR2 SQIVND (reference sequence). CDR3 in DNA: TGTGCCAGTAGCCTGGACAGGGGATTTGGAAACACCATATATTTT. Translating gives CASSLDRGFGNTIYF.

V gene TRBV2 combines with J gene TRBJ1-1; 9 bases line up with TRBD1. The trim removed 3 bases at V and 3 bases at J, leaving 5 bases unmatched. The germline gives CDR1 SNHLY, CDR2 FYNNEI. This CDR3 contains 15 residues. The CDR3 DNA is TGTGCCAGCAGTGATCAGACAGGGGGGTACACTGAAGCTTTCTTT. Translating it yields CASSDQTGGYTEAFF.

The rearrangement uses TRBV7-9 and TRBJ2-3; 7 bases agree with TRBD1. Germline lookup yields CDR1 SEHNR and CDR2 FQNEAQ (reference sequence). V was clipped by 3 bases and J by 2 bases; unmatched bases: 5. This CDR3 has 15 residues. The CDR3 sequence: CASSFQGVTTDTQYF. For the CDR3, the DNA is TGTGCCAGCAGCTTCCAGGGGGTTACCACAGATACGCAGTATTTT.

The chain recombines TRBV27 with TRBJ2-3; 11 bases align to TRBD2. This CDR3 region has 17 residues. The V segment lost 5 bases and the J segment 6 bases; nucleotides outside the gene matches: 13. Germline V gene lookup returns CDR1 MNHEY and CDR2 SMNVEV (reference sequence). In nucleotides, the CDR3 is TGTGCCAGCAGTCCCTTTTTAGCGGGAGGGATGGGGGATACGCAGTATTTT. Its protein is CASSPFLAGGMGDTQYF.

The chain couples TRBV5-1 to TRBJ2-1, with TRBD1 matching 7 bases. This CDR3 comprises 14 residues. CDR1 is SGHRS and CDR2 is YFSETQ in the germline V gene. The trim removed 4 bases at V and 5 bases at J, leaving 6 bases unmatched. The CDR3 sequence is CASSLGQANNEQFF. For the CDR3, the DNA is TGCGCCAGCAGCCTAGGACAGGCCAACAATGAGCAGTTCTTC.

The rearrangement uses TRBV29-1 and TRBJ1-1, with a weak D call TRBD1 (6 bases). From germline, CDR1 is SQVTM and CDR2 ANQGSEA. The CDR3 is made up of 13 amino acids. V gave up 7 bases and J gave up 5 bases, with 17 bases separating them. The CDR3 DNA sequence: TGCAGCGACCTGATCAGGGGTCATACTGAAGCTTTCTTT. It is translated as CSDLIRGHTEAFF.

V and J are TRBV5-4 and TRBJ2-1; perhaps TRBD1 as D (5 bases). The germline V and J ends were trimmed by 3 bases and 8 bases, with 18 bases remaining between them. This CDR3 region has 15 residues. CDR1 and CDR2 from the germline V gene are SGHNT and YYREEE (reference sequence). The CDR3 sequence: CASSWGSEVRDEQFF. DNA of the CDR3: TGTGCCAGCAGCTGGGGCTCGGAAGTCAGGGATGAGCAGTTCTTC.

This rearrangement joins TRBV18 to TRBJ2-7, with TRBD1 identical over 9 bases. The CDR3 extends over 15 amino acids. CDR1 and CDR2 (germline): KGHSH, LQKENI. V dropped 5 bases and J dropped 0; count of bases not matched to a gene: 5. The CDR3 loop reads CASSAGTGTSYEQYF. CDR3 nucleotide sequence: TGTGCCAGCTCAGCCGGGACAGGGACCTCCTACGAGCAGTACTTC.

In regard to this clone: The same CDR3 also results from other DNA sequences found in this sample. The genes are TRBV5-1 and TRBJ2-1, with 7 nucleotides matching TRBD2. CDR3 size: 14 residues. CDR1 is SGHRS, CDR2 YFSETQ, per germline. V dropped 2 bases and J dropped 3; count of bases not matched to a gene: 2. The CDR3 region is CASSFGGSYNEQFF. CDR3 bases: TGCGCCAGCAGCTTCGGCGGGAGCTACAATGAGCAGTTCTTC.

The CDR3, as DNA: TGCGCCAGCAGCTTGTGGAAACAGGGGGGCAGCTATGGCTACACCTTC. It yields the protein CASSLWKQGGSYGYTF. The chain uses TRBV5-1 and TRBJ1-2; 8 bases match TRBD1. The germline V gene has CDR1 SGHRS and CDR2 YFSETQ. This CDR3 spans 16 amino acids. V trimming: 1 base; J trimming: 4 bases; junction bases outside the gene matches: 9.

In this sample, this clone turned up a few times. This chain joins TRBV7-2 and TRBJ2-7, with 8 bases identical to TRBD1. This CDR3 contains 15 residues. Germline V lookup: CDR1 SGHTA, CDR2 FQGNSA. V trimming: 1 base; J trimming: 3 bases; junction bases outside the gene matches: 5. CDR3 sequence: CASSLGAGTGYEQYF. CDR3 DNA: TGTGCCAGCAGCTTAGGGGCCGGGACAGGCTACGAGCAGTACTTC.

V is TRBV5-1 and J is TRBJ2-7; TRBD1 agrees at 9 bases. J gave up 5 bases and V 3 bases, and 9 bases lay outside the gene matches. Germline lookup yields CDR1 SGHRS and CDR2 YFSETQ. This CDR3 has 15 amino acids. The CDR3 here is CASSSLGTGSDEQYF. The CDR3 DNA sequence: TGCGCCAGCAGCTCCCTGGGGACAGGGTCAGACGAGCAGTACTTC.

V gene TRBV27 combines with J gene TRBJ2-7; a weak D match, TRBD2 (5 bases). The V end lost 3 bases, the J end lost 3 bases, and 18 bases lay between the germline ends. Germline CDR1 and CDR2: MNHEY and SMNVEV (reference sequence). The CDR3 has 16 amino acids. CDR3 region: CASSFSPIKTSYEQYF. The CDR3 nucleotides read TGTGCCAGCAGTTTCTCGCCCATAAAAACTAGCTACGAGCAGTACTTC.

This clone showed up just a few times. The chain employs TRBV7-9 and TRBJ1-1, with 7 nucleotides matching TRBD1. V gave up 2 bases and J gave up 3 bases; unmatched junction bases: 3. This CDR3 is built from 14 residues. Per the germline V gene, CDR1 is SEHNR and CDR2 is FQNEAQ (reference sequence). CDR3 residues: CASSLPGTDTEAFF. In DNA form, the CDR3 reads TGTGCCAGCAGCTTACCAGGGACAGACACTGAAGCTTTCTTT.

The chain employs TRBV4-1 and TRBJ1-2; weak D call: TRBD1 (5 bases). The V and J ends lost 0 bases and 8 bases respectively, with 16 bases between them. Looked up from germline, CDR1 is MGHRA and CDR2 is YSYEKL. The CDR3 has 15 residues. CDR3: CASSQDHGAQRGYTF. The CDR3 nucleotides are TGCGCCAGCAGCCAAGATCATGGGGCGCAGAGAGGCTACACCTTC.

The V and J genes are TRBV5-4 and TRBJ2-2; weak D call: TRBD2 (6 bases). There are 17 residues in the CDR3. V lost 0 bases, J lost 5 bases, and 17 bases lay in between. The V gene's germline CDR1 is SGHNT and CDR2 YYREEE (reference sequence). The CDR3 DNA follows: TGTGCCAGCAGCTTGGGTGGGGCGGAGGGGAGGACCGGGGAGCTGTTTTTT. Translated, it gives CASSLGGAEGRTGELFF.

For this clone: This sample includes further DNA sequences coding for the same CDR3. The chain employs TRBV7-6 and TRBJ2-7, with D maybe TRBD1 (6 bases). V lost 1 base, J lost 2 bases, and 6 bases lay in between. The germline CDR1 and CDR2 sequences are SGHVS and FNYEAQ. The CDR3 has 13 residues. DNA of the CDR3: TGTGCCAGCAGCTTAGGGACAGCCTACGAGCAGTACTTC. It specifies CASSLGTAYEQYF.

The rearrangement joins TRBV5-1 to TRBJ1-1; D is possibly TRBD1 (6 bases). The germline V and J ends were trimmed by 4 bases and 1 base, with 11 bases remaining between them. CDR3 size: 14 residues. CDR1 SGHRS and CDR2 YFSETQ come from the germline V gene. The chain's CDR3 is CASSQGTGNTEAFF. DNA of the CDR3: TGCGCCAGCAGCCAGGGGACGGGGAACACTGAAGCTTTCTTT.

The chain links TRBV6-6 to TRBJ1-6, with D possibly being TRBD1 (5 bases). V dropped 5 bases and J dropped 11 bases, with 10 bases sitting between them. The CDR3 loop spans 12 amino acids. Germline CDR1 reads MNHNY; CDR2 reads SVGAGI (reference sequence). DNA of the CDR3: TGTGCCAGCAGTCCCCCGGGGGCACCCCTCCACTTT. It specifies CASSPPGAPLHF.

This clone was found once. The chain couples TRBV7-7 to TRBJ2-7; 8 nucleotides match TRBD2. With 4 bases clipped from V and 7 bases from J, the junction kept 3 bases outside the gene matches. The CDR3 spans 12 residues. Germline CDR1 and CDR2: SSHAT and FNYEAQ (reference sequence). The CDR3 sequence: CASSSGGGEQYF. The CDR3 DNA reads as TGTGCCAGCAGCTCGGGGGGGGGAGAGCAGTACTTC.

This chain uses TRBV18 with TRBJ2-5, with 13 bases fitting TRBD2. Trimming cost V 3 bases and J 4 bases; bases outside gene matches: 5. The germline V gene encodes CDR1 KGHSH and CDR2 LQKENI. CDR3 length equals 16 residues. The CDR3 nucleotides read TGTGCCAGCTCACCCCTTGGACTAGCGGGAGCAGAGACCCAGTACTTC. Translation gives CASSPLGLAGAETQYF.